Sequencing of this T cell receptor (beta chain) was carried out in a study of Ad26.COV2.S vaccination and SARS-CoV-2 variants. Study observations and caveats: For non-spike TCRs, breadth in vaccine recipients resembled that in placebo recipients.

The CDR3 runs 11 residues. The germline V gene has CDR1 MNHEY and CDR2 SVGEGT. V shed 2 bases and J shed 7 bases, with 2 bases lying between them. Sequenced by immunoSEQ multiplex PCR; TCRdb stores in-frame clones only, minus some. The sample records some 250,000 clones, around nine tenths being singletons. A note on this clone: Its target is not known.

Treatment denoted: around 19 received Ad26.COV2.S at low or high dose, single or two shots; roughly five received placebo; per-sample allocation not given. All samples were drawn on day 63, counting from the first vaccine or placebo injection. The study used a vaccine consisting of an Ad26 vector that expressed Wuhan-strain SARS-CoV-2 spike. The rearrangement joins TRBV6-2 or TRBV6-3 to TRBJ2-2; D remains ambiguous. The material was peripheral blood, obtained in a trial of Ad26.COV2.S vaccine versus placebo. The receptor was derived from a person aged 18 to 65 who received the Ad26.COV2.S COVID-19 vaccine or a placebo. The CDR3 DNA follows: TGTGCCAGCAGTTACGGCGGGGAGCTGTTTTTT. It codes for CASSYGGELFF.